Sequencing of this T cell receptor (beta chain) was carried out in a study of control samples from healthy donors and cancer patients. Measured with immunoSEQ multiplex PCR; TCRdb has only the in-frame clones, and not every one. The repertoire holds 75,000 to 95,000 clones, with roughly nine tenths as singletons. The sequenced sample consisted of PBMCs. The sequence came from a woman in her forties or fifties with colorectal cancer.

CDR3 sequence (DNA): TGCAGTGCTAGGGATCGACAGACCCAGTACTTC. As protein: CSARDRQTQYF. V gene TRBV20-1 combines with J gene TRBJ2-5; unclear D gene. Germline loops: CDR1 DFQATT, CDR2 SNEGSKA (reference sequence). CDR3 length equals 11 residues. The germline V and J ends were trimmed by 3 bases and 6 bases, with 8 bases remaining between them.